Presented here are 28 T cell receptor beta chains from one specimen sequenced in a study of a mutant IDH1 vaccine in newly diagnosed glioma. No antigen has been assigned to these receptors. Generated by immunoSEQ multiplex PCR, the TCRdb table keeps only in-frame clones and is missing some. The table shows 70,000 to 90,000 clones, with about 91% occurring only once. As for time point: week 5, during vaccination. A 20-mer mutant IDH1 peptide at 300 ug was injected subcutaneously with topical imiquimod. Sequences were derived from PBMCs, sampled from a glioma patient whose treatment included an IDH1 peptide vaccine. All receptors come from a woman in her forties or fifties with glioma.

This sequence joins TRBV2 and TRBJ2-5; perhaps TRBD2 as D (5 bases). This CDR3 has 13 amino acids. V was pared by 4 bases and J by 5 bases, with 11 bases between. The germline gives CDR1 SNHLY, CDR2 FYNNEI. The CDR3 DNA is TGTGCCAGCAGTGCGGGTAGCGTGGAGACCCAGTACTTC. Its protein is CASSAGSVETQYF.

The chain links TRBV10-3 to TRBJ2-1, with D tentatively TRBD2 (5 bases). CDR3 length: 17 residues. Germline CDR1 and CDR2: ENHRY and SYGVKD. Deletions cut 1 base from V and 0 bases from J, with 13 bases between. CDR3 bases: TGTGCCATCAGTGAGTTGGGGAGAGGTAGCTCCTACAATGAGCAGTTCTTC. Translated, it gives CAISELGRGSSYNEQFF.

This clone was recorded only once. CDR3 DNA: TGCGCCAGCAGCTTGGCCAGCCAGGGCTCTGGAAACACCATATATTTT. This translates into CASSLASQGSGNTIYF. The rearrangement joins TRBV5-1 to TRBJ1-3, with D possibly being TRBD1 (5 bases). The CDR3 consists of 16 residues. V shed 0 bases and J shed 0 bases, with 10 bases lying between them. Germline V CDR1 and CDR2: SGHRS, YFSETQ.

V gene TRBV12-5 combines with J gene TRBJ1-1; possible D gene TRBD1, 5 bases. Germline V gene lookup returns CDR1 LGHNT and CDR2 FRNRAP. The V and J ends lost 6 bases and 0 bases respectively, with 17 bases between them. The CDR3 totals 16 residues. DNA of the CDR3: TGTGCTAGTGGACCCTCAGGGCGCGGCATGAACACTGAAGCTTTCTTT. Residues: CASGPSGRGMNTEAFF.

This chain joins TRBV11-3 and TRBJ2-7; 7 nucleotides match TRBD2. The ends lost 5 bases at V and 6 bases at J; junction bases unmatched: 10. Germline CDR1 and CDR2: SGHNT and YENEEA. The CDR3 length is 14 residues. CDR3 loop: CASSVGGSISEQYF. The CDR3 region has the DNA TGTGCCAGCAGCGTCGGCGGGAGTATCAGCGAGCAGTACTTC.

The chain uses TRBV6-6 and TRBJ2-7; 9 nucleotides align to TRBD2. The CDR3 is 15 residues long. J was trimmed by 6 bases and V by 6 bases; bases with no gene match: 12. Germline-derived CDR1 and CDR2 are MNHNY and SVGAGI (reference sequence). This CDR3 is CASSQGLAGVGEQYF. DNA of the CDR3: TGTGCCAGCAGCCAGGGGTTAGCGGGAGTAGGCGAGCAGTACTTC.

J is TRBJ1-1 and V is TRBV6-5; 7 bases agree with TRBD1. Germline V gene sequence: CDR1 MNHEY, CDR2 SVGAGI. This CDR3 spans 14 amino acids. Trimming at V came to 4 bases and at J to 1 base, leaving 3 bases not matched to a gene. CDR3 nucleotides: TGTGCCAGCAGTTCAGGGGGATCGAACACTGAAGCTTTCTTT. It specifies CASSSGGSNTEAFF.

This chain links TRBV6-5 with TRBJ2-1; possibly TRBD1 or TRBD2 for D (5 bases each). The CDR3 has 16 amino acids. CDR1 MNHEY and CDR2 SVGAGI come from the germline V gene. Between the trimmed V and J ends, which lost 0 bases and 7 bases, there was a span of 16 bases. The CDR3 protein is CASSYSRWGSRNEQFF. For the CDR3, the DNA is TGTGCCAGCAGTTACTCGAGGTGGGGGAGTAGGAATGAGCAGTTCTTC.

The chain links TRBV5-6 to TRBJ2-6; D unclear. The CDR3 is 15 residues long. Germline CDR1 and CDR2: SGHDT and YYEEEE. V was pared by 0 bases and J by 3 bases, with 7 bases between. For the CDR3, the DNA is TGTGCCAGCAGCTTGGGGGCTGGTGGGGCCAACGTCCTGACTTTC. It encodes CASSLGAGGANVLTF.

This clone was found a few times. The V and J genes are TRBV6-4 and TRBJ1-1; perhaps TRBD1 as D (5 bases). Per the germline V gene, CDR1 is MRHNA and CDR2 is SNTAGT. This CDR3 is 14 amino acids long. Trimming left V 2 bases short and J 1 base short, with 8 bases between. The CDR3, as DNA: TGTGCCAGCAGTGACGGCGGGGGGAACACTGAAGCTTTCTTT. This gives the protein CASSDGGGNTEAFF.

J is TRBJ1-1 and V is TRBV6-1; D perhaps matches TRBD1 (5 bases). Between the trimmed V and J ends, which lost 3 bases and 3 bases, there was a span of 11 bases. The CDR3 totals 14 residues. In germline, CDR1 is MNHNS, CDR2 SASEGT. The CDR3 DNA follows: TGTGCCAGCAGTGAGTGGGGCCCTGACACTGAAGCTTTCTTT. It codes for CASSEWGPDTEAFF.

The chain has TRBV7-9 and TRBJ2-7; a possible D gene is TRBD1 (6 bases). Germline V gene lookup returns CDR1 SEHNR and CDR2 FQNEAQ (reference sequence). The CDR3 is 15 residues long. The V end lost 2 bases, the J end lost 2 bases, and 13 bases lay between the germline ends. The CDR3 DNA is TGTGCCAGCAGCTTATTACAGGGTAGAACCTACGAGCAGTACTTC. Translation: CASSLLQGRTYEQYF. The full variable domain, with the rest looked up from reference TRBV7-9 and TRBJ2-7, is DTGVSQNPRHKITKRGQNVTFRCDPISEHNRLYWYRQTLGQGPEFLTYFQNEAQLEKSRLLSDRFSAERPKGSFSTLEIQRTEQGDSAMYLCASSLLQGRTYEQYFGPGTRLTVT.

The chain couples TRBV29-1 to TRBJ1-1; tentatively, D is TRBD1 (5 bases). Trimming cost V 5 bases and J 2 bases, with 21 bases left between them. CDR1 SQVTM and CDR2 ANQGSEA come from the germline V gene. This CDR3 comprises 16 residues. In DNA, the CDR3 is TGCAGCGTTAAAACCGGATTAGACAGTAAAAACACTGAAGCTTTCTTT. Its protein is CSVKTGLDSKNTEAFF.

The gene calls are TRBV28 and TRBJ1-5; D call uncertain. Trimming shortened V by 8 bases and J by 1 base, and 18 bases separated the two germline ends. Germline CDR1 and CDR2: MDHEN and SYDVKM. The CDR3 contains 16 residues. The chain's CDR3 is CASLGSTLRSNQPQHF. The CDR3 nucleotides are TGTGCCAGCCTGGGGTCCACACTTAGGAGCAATCAGCCCCAGCATTTT.

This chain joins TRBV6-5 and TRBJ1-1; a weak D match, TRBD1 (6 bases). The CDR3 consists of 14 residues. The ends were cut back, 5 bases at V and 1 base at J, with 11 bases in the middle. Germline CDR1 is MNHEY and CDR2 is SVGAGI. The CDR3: CASSPRGANTEAFF. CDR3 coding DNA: TGTGCCAGCAGTCCCAGGGGAGCGAACACTGAAGCTTTCTTT.

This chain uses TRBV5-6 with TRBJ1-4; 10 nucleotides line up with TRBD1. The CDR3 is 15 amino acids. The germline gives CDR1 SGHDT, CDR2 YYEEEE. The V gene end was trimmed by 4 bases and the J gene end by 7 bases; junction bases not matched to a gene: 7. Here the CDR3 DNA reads TGTGCCAGCAGCCAAAGACAGGGGGCGTTTGAAAAACTGTTTTTT. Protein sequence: CASSQRQGAFEKLFF.

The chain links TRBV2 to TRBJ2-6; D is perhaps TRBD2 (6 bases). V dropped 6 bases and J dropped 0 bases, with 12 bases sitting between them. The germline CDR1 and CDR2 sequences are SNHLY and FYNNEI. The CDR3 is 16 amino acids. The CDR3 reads CASSRDFHSGANVLTF. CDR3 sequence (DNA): TGTGCCAGCAGCCGGGACTTCCACTCTGGGGCCAACGTCCTGACTTTC.

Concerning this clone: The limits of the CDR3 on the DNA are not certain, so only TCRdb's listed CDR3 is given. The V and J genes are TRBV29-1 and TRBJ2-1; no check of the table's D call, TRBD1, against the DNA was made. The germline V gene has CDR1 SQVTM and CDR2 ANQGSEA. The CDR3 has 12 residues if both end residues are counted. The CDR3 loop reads CSVGAGTGREFF.

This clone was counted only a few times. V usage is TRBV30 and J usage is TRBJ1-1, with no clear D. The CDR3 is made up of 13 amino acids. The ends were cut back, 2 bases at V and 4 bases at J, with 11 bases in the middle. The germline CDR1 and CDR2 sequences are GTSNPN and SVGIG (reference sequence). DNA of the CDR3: TGTGCCTGGAGTATCGACGCCCGCACTGAAGCTTTCTTT. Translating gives CAWSIDARTEAFF. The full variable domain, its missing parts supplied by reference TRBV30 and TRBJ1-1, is SQTIHQWPATLVQPVGSPLSLECTVEGTSNPNLYWYRQAAGRGLQLLFYSVGIGQISSEVPQNLSASRPQDRQFILSSKKLLLSDSGFYLCAWSIDARTEAFFGQGTRLTVV.

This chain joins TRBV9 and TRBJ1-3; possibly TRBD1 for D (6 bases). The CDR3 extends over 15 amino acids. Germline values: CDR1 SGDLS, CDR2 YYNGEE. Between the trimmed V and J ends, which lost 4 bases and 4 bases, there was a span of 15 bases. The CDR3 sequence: CASSPDGGGGNTIYF. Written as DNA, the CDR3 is TGTGCCAGCAGCCCCGACGGGGGCGGAGGAAACACCATATATTTT. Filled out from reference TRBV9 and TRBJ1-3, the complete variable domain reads DSGVTQTPKHLITATGQRVTLRCSPRSGDLSVYWYQQSLDQGLQFLIQYYNGEERAKGNILERFSAQQFPDLHSELNLSSLELGDSALYFCASSPDGGGGNTIYFGEGSWLTVV.

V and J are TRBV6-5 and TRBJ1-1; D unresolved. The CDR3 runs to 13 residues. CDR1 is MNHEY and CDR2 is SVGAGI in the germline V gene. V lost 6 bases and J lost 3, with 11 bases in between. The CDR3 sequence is CASSSYSYTEAFF. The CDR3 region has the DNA TGTGCCAGCAGCTCCTATTCCTACACTGAAGCTTTCTTT.

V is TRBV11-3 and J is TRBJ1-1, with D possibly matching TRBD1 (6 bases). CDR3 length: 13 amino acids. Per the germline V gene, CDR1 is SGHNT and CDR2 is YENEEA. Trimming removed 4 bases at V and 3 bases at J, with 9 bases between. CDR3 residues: CASSSQGDTEAFF. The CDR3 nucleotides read TGTGCCAGCAGCTCACAGGGTGACACTGAAGCTTTCTTT.

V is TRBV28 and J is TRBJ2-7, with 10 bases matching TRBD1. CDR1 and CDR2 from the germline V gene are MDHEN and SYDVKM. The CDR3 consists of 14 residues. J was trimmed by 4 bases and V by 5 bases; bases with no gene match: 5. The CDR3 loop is CASSTDRGRYEQYF. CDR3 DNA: TGTGCCAGCAGTACCGACAGGGGGCGGTACGAGCAGTACTTC. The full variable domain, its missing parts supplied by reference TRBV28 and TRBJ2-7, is DVKVTQSSRYLVKRTGEKVFLECVQDMDHENMFWYRQDPGLGLRLIYFSYDVKMKEKGDIPEGYSVSREKKERFSLILESASTNQTSMYLCASSTDRGRYEQYFGPGTRLTVT.

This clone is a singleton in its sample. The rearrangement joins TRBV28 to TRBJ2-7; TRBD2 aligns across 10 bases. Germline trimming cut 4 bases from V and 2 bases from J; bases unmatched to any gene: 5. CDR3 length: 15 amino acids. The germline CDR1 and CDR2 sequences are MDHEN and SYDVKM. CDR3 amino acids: CASSSSSGGPYEQYF. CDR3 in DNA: TGTGCCAGCAGTTCATCTAGCGGGGGCCCCTACGAGCAGTACTTC. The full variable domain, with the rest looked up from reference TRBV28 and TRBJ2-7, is DVKVTQSSRYLVKRTGEKVFLECVQDMDHENMFWYRQDPGLGLRLIYFSYDVKMKEKGDIPEGYSVSREKKERFSLILESASTNQTSMYLCASSSSSGGPYEQYFGPGTRLTVT.

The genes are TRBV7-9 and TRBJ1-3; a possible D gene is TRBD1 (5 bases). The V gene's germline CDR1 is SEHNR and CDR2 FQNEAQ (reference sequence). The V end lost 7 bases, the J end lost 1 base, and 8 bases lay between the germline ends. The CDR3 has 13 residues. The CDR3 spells CASTPGSGNTIYF. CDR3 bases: TGTGCCAGCACCCCAGGGTCTGGAAACACCATATATTTT.

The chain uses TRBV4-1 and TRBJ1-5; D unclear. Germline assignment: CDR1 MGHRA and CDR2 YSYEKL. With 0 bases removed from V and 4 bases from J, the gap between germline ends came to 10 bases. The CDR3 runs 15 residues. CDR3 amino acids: CASSQDHLGNQPQHF. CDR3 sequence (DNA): TGCGCCAGCAGCCAAGATCACTTAGGGAATCAGCCCCAGCATTTT.

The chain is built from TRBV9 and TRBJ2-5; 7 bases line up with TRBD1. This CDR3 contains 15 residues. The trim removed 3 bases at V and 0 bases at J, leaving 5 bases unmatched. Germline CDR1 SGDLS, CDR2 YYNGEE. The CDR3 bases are TGTGCCAGCAGCGAGGAAGGGACAGACCAAGAGACCCAGTACTTC. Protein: CASSEEGTDQETQYF.

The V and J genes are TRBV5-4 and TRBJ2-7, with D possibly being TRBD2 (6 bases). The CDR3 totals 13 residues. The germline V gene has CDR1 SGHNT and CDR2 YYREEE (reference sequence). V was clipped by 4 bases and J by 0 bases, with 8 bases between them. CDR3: CASSLTSSYEQYF. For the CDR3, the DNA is TGTGCCAGCAGCCTGACTAGCTCCTACGAGCAGTACTTC.